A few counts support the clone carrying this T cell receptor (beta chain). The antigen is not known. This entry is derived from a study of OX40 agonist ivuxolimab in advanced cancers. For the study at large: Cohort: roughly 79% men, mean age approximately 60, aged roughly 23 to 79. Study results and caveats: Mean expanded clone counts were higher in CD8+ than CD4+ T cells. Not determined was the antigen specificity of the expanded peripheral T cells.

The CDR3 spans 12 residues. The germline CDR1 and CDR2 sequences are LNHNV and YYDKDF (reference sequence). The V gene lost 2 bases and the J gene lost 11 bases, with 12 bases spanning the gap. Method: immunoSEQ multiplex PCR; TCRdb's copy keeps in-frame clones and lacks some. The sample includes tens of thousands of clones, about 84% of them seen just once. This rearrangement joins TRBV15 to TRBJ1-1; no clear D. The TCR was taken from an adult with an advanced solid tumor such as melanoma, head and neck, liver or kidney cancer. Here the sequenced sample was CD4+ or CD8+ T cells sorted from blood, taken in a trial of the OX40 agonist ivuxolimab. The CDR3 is CATSRPGRVAFF. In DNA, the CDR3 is TGTGCCACCAGCAGACCCGGGAGGGTTGCTTTCTTT.